This TCR beta chain was captured by sequencing in a study of blood T cell repertoires in COVID-19. The protocol was immunoSEQ multiplex PCR, while the TCRdb copy is restricted to in-frame clones and leaves out a portion. The data hold roughly 250,000 clones, with 85% to 90% observed a single time. The germline V gene encodes CDR1 SGHDN and CDR2 FVKESK. Deletions cut 2 bases from V and 5 bases from J, with 18 bases between. The CDR3 spans 16 residues. The sequence was collected from a man between 40 and 49 years old who had recovered from COVID-19. The V and J genes are TRBV14 and TRBJ2-5, with D possibly being TRBD1 (5 bases). Source material: PBMCs or T cells enriched from blood (not recorded which). The CDR3 here is CASSQQIAGFGETQYF. The CDR3, as DNA: TGTGCCAGCAGCCAACAAATTGCAGGGTTCGGCGAGACCCAGTACTTC. Variable domain in full (rest from reference TRBV14 and TRBJ2-5): EAGVTQFPSHSVIEKGQTVTLRCDPISGHDNLYWYRRVMGKEIKFLLHFVKESKQDESGMPNNRFLAERTGGTYSTLKVQPAELEDSGVYFCASSQQIAGFGETQYFGPGTRLLVL.